The source of this T cell receptor beta chain is a study of T-cell reconstitution after alpha-beta-depleted transplantation in children. Regarding the study as a whole: Reportedly, only several hundred clones from non-depleted graft cells drove alpha-beta T-cell counts at about two months. From surviving recipient T cells and thymic progenitors came the high day-60 TCRbeta diversity observed in some patients. One year after transplant, T-cell counts and diversity came mostly from newly produced T cells.

Preparation of the TCRbeta library involved a method that used unique molecular identifiers. In TCRdb, the PCR reads were re-called with MiXCR into one record per CDR3 protein. The table has roughly 670,000 distinct CDR3 sequences, around 12% seen once. The CDR3 has 15 amino acids. The germline V gene has CDR1 PRHDT and CDR2 FYEKMQ (reference sequence). The ends lost 5 bases at V and 5 bases at J; junction bases unmatched: 9. In its sample, this clonotype was seen a few times. The antigen is not known. Sequences were derived from PBMCs, sampled before TCRalphabeta/CD19-depleted stem cell transplant. V usage is TRBV13 and J usage is TRBJ2-1, with 7 bases lining up with TRBD2. The receptor was isolated from a girl aged 2 to 10 with congenital amegakaryocytic thrombocytopenia, due to receive a stem cell transplant. The CDR3 nucleotides are TGTGCCAGCAGCCAGGGCGGGAGCCTTCACAATGAGCAGTTCTTC. Translated: CASSQGGSLHNEQFF. The variable domain in full, completed from reference TRBV13 and TRBJ2-1, reads AAGVIQSPRHLIKEKRETATLKCYPIPRHDTVYWYQQGPGQDPQFLISFYEKMQSDKGSIPDRFSAQQFSDYHSELNMSSLELGDSALYFCASSQGGSLHNEQFFGPGTRLTVL.